A single sample gave rise to the 30 T cell receptor beta chains below, sequenced in a study of spatial heterogeneity in lung cancer. Findings of the study overall: Mutation counts in tumors were tracked by counts of expanded intratumoral alpha and beta TCRs.

Antigens of these TCRs are unknown. Time point denoted: sample taken at primary tumor resection. TCRdb used MiXCR to reprocess the 5' RACE reads, holding one entry per CDR3 protein. Counted here are around 8,700 distinct CDR3 sequences, about 6% occurring once; the ten biggest clones make up 24%. The sequences come from lung tumor tissue, collected at surgery. The receptors were gathered from a female donor with early-stage non-small cell lung cancer.

Many counts were recorded for this clonotype. This chain links TRBV6-5 with TRBJ1-2; D is ambiguous. Germline V gene sequence: CDR1 MNHEY, CDR2 SVGAGI. V was trimmed by 5 bases and J by 4 bases, leaving 14 bases between them. The CDR3 covers 14 residues. The CDR3 coding sequence is TGTGCCAGCAGTCCGGAGGAGGTTGGCTATGGCTACACCTTC. As protein: CASSPEEVGYGYTF.

The gene calls are TRBV13 and TRBJ2-5; no clear D gene. The CDR3 spans 13 residues. Deletions cut 5 bases from V and 1 base from J, with 8 bases between. The germline V gene encodes CDR1 PRHDT and CDR2 FYEKMQ (reference sequence). The CDR3 region is CASSETTQETQYF. CDR3 coding DNA: TGTGCCAGCAGCGAGACAACCCAAGAGACCCAGTACTTC. Full variable domain (missing parts from reference TRBV13 and TRBJ2-5): AAGVIQSPRHLIKEKRETATLKCYPIPRHDTVYWYQQGPGQDPQFLISFYEKMQSDKGSIPDRFSAQQFSDYHSELNMSSLELGDSALYFCASSETTQETQYFGPGTRLLVL.

This clonotype was counted at least ten times. The chain recombines TRBV6-2 or TRBV6-3 with TRBJ1-2; maybe TRBD1 (5 bases). There are 12 residues in the CDR3. Germline V lookup: CDR1 MNHEY, CDR2 SVGEGT. Trimming left V 5 bases short and J 6 bases short, with 10 bases between. The CDR3: CASSGAFDGYTF. CDR3 DNA sequence: TGTGCCAGCAGTGGGGCGTTCGATGGCTACACCTTC.

This clonotype was counted many times. This chain joins TRBV20-1 and TRBJ2-7; D not certain. Germline V gene lookup returns CDR1 DFQATT and CDR2 SNEGSKA (reference sequence). V was shortened by 6 bases and J by 8 bases, with 20 bases between the two germline ends. The CDR3 totals 13 residues. The CDR3 sequence is CSALFPDGIQQYF. CDR3 nucleotides: TGCAGTGCCCTTTTCCCCGACGGCATCCAGCAGTACTTC.

The chain couples TRBV7-2 to TRBJ1-2; the match to TRBD1 covers 8 bases. The CDR3 runs to 15 residues. V lost 6 bases, J lost 1 base, and 7 bases stayed unmatched. Germline V gene data show CDR1 as SGHTA and CDR2 as FQGNSA. CDR3 sequence (DNA): TGTGCCAGCAGTCCCCTCGGACAGGGTAACTATGGCTACACCTTC. Translating gives CASSPLGQGNYGYTF.

This clonotype was recorded at least ten times. The gene calls are TRBV7-9 and TRBJ2-7; D may be TRBD1 (6 bases). Germline CDR1 is SEHNR and CDR2 is FQNEAQ (reference sequence). This CDR3 is 13 amino acids long. The germline V and J ends were trimmed by 1 base and 12 bases, with 16 bases remaining between them. CDR3: CASSLGLGAVVYF. The CDR3 DNA sequence: TGTGCCAGCAGCTTAGGCTTGGGGGCCGTGGTGTACTTC.

This clonotype was found a few times. The genes are TRBV9 and TRBJ2-3; weak D call: TRBD2 (5 bases). The V and J ends lost 3 bases and 2 bases respectively, with 10 bases between them. The CDR3 has 14 amino acids. Germline assignment: CDR1 SGDLS and CDR2 YYNGEE. The CDR3 DNA follows: TGTGCCAGCAGCGACGAGCGGTACACAGATACGCAGTATTTT. As protein: CASSDERYTDTQYF.

This clonotype was recorded many times. The V call is TRBV12-3 or TRBV12-4, the J call TRBJ1-4, with D unresolved. V lost 3 bases to trimming and J lost 0 bases, with 5 bases between them. The CDR3 consists of 14 residues. Here the CDR3 DNA reads TGTGCCAGCAGTTTTTTTGCAACTAATGAAAAACTGTTTTTT. This codes for CASSFFATNEKLFF.

The chain combines TRBV10-2 with TRBJ1-1; weak D call: TRBD1 (5 bases). Deletions cut 11 bases from V and 6 bases from J, with 19 bases between. Germline V gene data show CDR1 as WSHSY and CDR2 as SAAADI. The CDR3 covers 13 residues. The CDR3 here is CAAHDSKGAEAFF. As DNA, the CDR3 is TGCGCCGCCCATGACAGTAAAGGGGCTGAAGCTTTCTTT.

This clonotype was counted many times. The chain couples TRBV12-3 or TRBV12-4 to TRBJ2-3; D is uncertain. V lost 1 base, J lost 0 bases, and 14 bases lay in between. The CDR3 spans 17 residues. The DNA of the CDR3 is TGTGCCAGCAGTTTAGGTTCAGCCCTGTATAGCACAGATACGCAGTATTTT. Residues: CASSLGSALYSTDTQYF.

This clonotype was recorded many times. CDR3 sequence (DNA): TGTGCCAGCAGTTTATTAGGGACAGGGCCCTACGAGCAGTACTTC. Translating it yields CASSLLGTGPYEQYF. The chain recombines TRBV27 with TRBJ2-7; TRBD1 matches at 9 bases. V shed 1 base, J shed 2 bases, and the junction held 3 bases outside the gene matches. This CDR3 spans 15 amino acids. The germline CDR1 and CDR2 sequences are MNHEY and SMNVEV (reference sequence).

This clonotype was picked up a small number of times. This chain joins TRBV3-1 and TRBJ2-1, with 11 positions matching TRBD2. The CDR3 loop spans 19 amino acids. The V gene's germline CDR1 is LGHDT and CDR2 YNNKEL (reference sequence). Losses at the gene ends were 0 bases for V and 4 bases for J; bases not matched to a gene: 11. The CDR3 region is CASSQDPFPGLADYNEQFF. The CDR3 coding sequence is TGTGCCAGCAGCCAAGACCCCTTCCCGGGACTAGCGGATTACAATGAGCAGTTCTTC.

This clonotype has ten or more counts. The chain is built from TRBV7-9 and TRBJ1-6, with D maybe TRBD1 (6 bases). The CDR3 runs to 14 residues. V lost 5 bases, J lost 11 bases, and 16 bases lay in between. Germline CDR1 is SEHNR and CDR2 is FQNEAQ (reference sequence). CDR3 bases: TGTGCCAGCAGCGTGAAGGACAGCCACACACCCCTCCACTTT. Amino acid sequence: CASSVKDSHTPLHF.

This clonotype showed up many times. In DNA, the CDR3 is TGTGCCAGCAGCTTGGAAGCGGCCTACAATGAGCAGTTCTTC. This translates into CASSLEAAYNEQFF. The chain employs TRBV7-9 and TRBJ2-1; a weak D match, TRBD2 (5 bases). The CDR3 has 14 amino acids. Germline lookup yields CDR1 SEHNR and CDR2 FQNEAQ (reference sequence). V gave up 3 bases and J gave up 2 bases, with 8 bases separating them.

By proportion, this clonotype is medium-sized. This chain links TRBV10-1 with TRBJ2-3; the D gene could be TRBD1 or TRBD2 (5 bases each). The length of the CDR3 is 14 residues. Trimming left V 6 bases short and J 5 bases short, with 15 bases between. Germline CDR1 WNHNN, CDR2 SYGVQD (reference sequence). CDR3 in amino acids: CASSRDQRGDTQYF. CDR3 nucleotide sequence: TGCGCCAGCAGCCGGGACCAAAGAGGAGATACGCAGTATTTT.

By proportion, this clonotype is medium-sized (0.01 to 0.1%). V gene TRBV7-3 combines with J gene TRBJ2-1; D is uncertain. Deletions cut 1 base from V and 4 bases from J, with 5 bases between. CDR3 length equals 13 residues. CDR1 and CDR2 (germline): SGHTA, FQGTGA. The CDR3 DNA reads as TGTGCCAGCAGCTTAATGGGGTACAATGAGCAGTTCTTC. Protein sequence: CASSLMGYNEQFF.

This chain joins TRBV9 and TRBJ2-2; TRBD2 might be the D (6 bases). Germline loops: CDR1 SGDLS, CDR2 YYNGEE. CDR3 length: 15 residues. V lost 2 bases to trimming and J lost 4 bases, with 12 bases between them. This CDR3 reads CASSVRDSFTGELFF. CDR3 bases: TGTGCCAGCAGCGTCAGGGACTCCTTCACCGGGGAGCTGTTTTTT. Looking up the rest from reference TRBV9 and TRBJ2-2 gives the full variable domain: DSGVTQTPKHLITATGQRVTLRCSPRSGDLSVYWYQQSLDQGLQFLIQYYNGEERAKGNILERFSAQQFPDLHSELNLSSLELGDSALYFCASSVRDSFTGELFFGEGSRLTVL.

This clonotype has a count of ten or more. The V and J genes are TRBV20-1 and TRBJ1-1; weak D call: TRBD1 (5 bases). V lost 4 bases and J lost 4, with 13 bases in between. CDR1 is DFQATT and CDR2 is SNEGSKA in the germline V gene (reference sequence). This CDR3 region has 13 residues. The CDR3 bases are TGCAGTGCTATTTTGGGGGGGGGCACTGAAGCTTTCTTT. It is translated as CSAILGGGTEAFF.

Of note for this clonotype: A much larger clone lies a single base off, so this may be a read error. This chain joins TRBV28 and TRBJ2-3; no clear D gene. The CDR3 is made up of 14 amino acids. The ends were cut back, 10 bases at V and 2 bases at J, with 16 bases in the middle. Per the germline V gene, CDR1 is MDHEN and CDR2 is SYDVKM. CDR3 sequence reads: CATQGGVDTDTQYF. The CDR3 DNA reads TGTGCCACCCAAGGTGGGGTCGACACAGATACGCAGTATTTT.

This chain uses TRBV19 with TRBJ2-1; D is possibly TRBD2 (6 bases). V lost 6 bases and J 4 bases, leaving 19 bases between the germline ends. Germline CDR1 is LNHDA and CDR2 is SQIVND (reference sequence). There are 16 residues in the CDR3. The CDR3 bases are TGTGCCAGTAGCCCGCCCGGGACTCCTAGATACAATGAGCAGTTCTTC. This gives the protein CASSPPGTPRYNEQFF.

Notes on this clonotype: With a much larger clone just one base away, this may be a read error. Since no conserved phenylalanine or tryptophan closes the CDR3, a read error is the likely cause. The CDR3 bases are TGTGCCAGCAGTGATCCAGGGGTGACCTACGAGCAGTACTCC. Translating gives CASSDPGVTYEQYS. The V gene is TRBV6-1, the J gene TRBJ2-7; tentatively, D is TRBD1 (6 bases). Trimming cost V 3 bases and J 2 bases, with 11 bases left between them. The CDR3 totals 14 residues. Germline V gene data show CDR1 as MNHNS and CDR2 as SASEGT.

The rearrangement links TRBV7-9 to TRBJ1-1; no definite D call. V lost 1 base, J lost 7 bases, and 7 bases lay in between. From germline, CDR1 is SEHNR and CDR2 FQNEAQ (reference sequence). This CDR3 spans 12 amino acids. The CDR3 is CASSLDLGEAFF. As DNA, the CDR3 is TGTGCCAGCAGCTTAGATTTGGGTGAAGCTTTCTTT.

This clonotype was picked up many times. The genes are TRBV7-3 and TRBJ2-2, with D possibly matching TRBD2 (6 bases). V lost 6 bases to trimming and J lost 0 bases, with 11 bases between them. The CDR3 runs 15 residues. In germline, CDR1 is SGHTA, CDR2 FQGTGA. DNA for the CDR3: TGTGCCAGCAGTCCGCGACTAGCGAACACCGGGGAGCTGTTTTTT. Its protein product is CASSPRLANTGELFF.

At least ten counts were recorded for this clonotype. The rearrangement uses TRBV15 and TRBJ1-5, with D unresolved. Between the trimmed V and J ends, which lost 0 bases and 1 base, there was a span of 1 base. This CDR3 is 13 amino acids long. Per germline, CDR1 LNHNV and CDR2 YYDKDF (reference sequence). In nucleotides, the CDR3 is TGTGCCACCAGCAGAGAGAGCAATCAGCCCCAGCATTTT. Encoded protein: CATSRESNQPQHF.

Ten or more counts support this clonotype. The chain combines TRBV29-1 with TRBJ2-1; D not certain. CDR3 size: 11 residues. Trimming took 6 bases from V and 8 from J, leaving 11 bases between them. The V gene's germline CDR1 is SQVTM and CDR2 ANQGSEA. DNA for the CDR3: TGCAGCGTCGGACCGGGCCATGAGCAGTTCTTC. It encodes CSVGPGHEQFF.

This clonotype was picked up many times. The genes are TRBV9 and TRBJ1-4; D call uncertain. There are 15 residues in the CDR3. The ends were cut back, 3 bases at V and 8 bases at J, with 17 bases in the middle. Germline CDR1 and CDR2: SGDLS and YYNGEE. CDR3 amino acids: CASSARVGWEEKLFF. As DNA, the CDR3 is TGTGCCAGCAGCGCCCGTGTGGGGTGGGAGGAAAAACTGTTTTTT.

This chain connects TRBV7-9 to TRBJ1-1; 7 nucleotides line up with TRBD1. Per germline, CDR1 SEHNR and CDR2 FQNEAQ (reference sequence). The CDR3 totals 14 residues. V trimming: 5 bases; J trimming: 1 base; junction bases outside the gene matches: 4. For the CDR3, the DNA is TGTGCCAGCAGCCGTGGACAGGAGAACACTGAAGCTTTCTTT. As protein: CASSRGQENTEAFF.

This clonotype was found many times. This chain uses TRBV29-1 with TRBJ2-3, with D possibly TRBD1 on 6 matching bases. V lost 8 bases and J lost 2, with 11 bases in between. CDR1 is SQVTM, CDR2 ANQGSEA, per germline. This CDR3 contains 12 residues. CDR3 DNA sequence: TGCAGCTCAGGACAGATCACAGATACGCAGTATTTT. It is translated as CSSGQITDTQYF.

This clonotype was seen repeatedly, ten times or more. This chain uses TRBV7-6 with TRBJ2-7, with D possibly TRBD2 on 5 matching bases. Germline assignment: CDR1 SGHVS and CDR2 FNYEAQ. V was clipped by 1 base and J by 6 bases, with 13 bases between them. The CDR3 totals 14 residues. CDR3: CASSLGGQLAEQYF. The CDR3 nucleotides read TGTGCCAGCAGCTTAGGAGGGCAGCTGGCCGAGCAGTACTTC.

Judged by abundance, this clonotype is medium-sized. The DNA for the CDR3 is TGTGCCACCGAGCCTAGACAGGGACTTACTGAAGCTTTCTTT. It codes for CATEPRQGLTEAFF. The gene calls are TRBV6-1 and TRBJ1-1; 7 bases are a match to TRBD1. Germline CDR1 and CDR2: MNHNS and SASEGT. The CDR3 is made up of 14 amino acids. The V gene end was trimmed by 10 bases and the J gene end by 5 bases; junction bases not matched to a gene: 13.